Listed here are 17 T cell receptor beta chains from one sample, sequenced in a study of tumor and adjacent non-tumor tissue in lung cancer. A modified ARM-PCR protocol with three rounds of nested PCR amplified TCRbeta. TCRdb reanalysed the multiplex PCR reads using MiXCR and keeps one entry per CDR3 protein. The sample gives fewer than 130,000 distinct CDR3 sequences, over 75% of which show up once; about 22% is in the top ten. This sample's RNA came from whole unsorted tissue. Sequenced input: lung tumor tissue. The receptors were sampled from a man between 65 and 85 years old with non-small cell lung cancer.

This clonotype was recorded only once. At one end, the junction sequence differs from germline, possibly due to a read error. V is TRBV12-3 or TRBV12-4 and J is TRBJ2-3; no definite D call. The CDR3 runs 13 residues. This chain's CDR3 is CASCLGQTDMQYF. The CDR3, as DNA: TGTGCCAGCTGTTTAGGTCAAACAGATATGCAGTATTTT.

The V gene is TRBV28, the J gene TRBJ2-4; unclear D gene. This CDR3 has 15 amino acids. Germline V gene lookup returns CDR1 MDHEN and CDR2 SYDVKM. V was pared by 4 bases and J by 0 bases, with 10 bases between. The CDR3 nucleotides are TGTGCCAGCAGTTCCTACGCTTTAGCCAAAAACATTCAGTACTTC. Its translation is CASSSYALAKNIQYF. The full variable domain, completed using reference TRBV28 and TRBJ2-4, is DVKVTQSSRYLVKRTGEKVFLECVQDMDHENMFWYRQDPGLGLRLIYFSYDVKMKEKGDIPEGYSVSREKKERFSLILESASTNQTSMYLCASSSYALAKNIQYFGAGTRLSVL.

This clonotype has only a few counts. The junction does not match germline at one end; this may be a read error. The chain uses TRBV29-1 and TRBJ2-5, with no clear D. This CDR3 comprises 12 residues. CDR1 is SQVTM, CDR2 ANQGSEA, per germline. For the CDR3, the DNA is TGTATCGTGAAGGGAATCGGAGAGACCCAGTACTTC. Amino acids: CIVKGIGETQYF.

Worth noting for this clonotype: The junction shows a germline mismatch at one end, possibly a read error. The chain is built from TRBV10-3 and TRBJ2-1; D unresolved. The V gene's germline CDR1 is ENHRY and CDR2 SYGVKD. This CDR3 spans 17 amino acids. CDR3 nucleotides: TGTGTCATCACTGGAACCCTCGTGACTCCTTCCTACAATGAGCAGTTCTTC. This sequence encodes CVITGTLVTPSYNEQFF.

The chain couples TRBV21-1 to TRBJ2-7; TRBD2, the table's D call, lacks a check against the DNA. TRBV21-1 is labeled a pseudogene. CDR3 length: 18 amino acids. In DNA form, the CDR3 reads TGTGCCAGCAGCCGTTGGGCCTCCGAAAGGACCCGACTCTACGAGCAGTACTTC. This translates into CASSRWASERTRLYEQYF.

This clonotype was seen only a few times. Being one base from a much bigger clone, this may be a read error. The chain combines TRBV7-9 with TRBJ2-7, with a possible D match to TRBD1 (8 bases). There are 13 residues in the CDR3. Germline lookup yields CDR1 SEHNR and CDR2 FQNEAQ (reference sequence). The CDR3: CASSLTGDYEQHF. In nucleotides, the CDR3 is TGTGCCAGCAGCTTGACAGGGGACTACGAGCAGCACTTC. Full variable domain (outside the CDR3, taken from reference TRBV7-9 and TRBJ2-7): DTGVSQNPRHKITKRGQNVTFRCDPISEHNRLYWYRQTLGQGPEFLTYFQNEAQLEKSRLLSDRFSAERPKGSFSTLEIQRTEQGDSAMYLCASSLTGDYEQHFGPGTRLTVT.

This clonotype came up once. The chain combines TRBV28 with TRBJ2-5; D unclear. The germline gives CDR1 MDHEN, CDR2 SYDVKM. Trimming removed 7 bases at V and 2 bases at J, with 20 bases between. The CDR3 is made up of 16 amino acids. CDR3 region: CASNRTGSPEQETQYF. CDR3 DNA: TGTGCCAGCAACAGAACCGGGTCCCCCGAACAAGAGACCCAGTACTTC. The entire variable domain, with the rest obtained from reference TRBV28 and TRBJ2-5, is as follows: DVKVTQSSRYLVKRTGEKVFLECVQDMDHENMFWYRQDPGLGLRLIYFSYDVKMKEKGDIPEGYSVSREKKERFSLILESASTNQTSMYLCASNRTGSPEQETQYFGPGTRLLVL.

The V gene is TRBV5-5, the J gene TRBJ2-3; the D gene is possibly TRBD2 (7 bases). The CDR3 consists of 18 residues. V shed 2 bases and J shed 2 bases, with 21 bases lying between them. CDR1 and CDR2 (germline): SGHKS, YYEKEE (reference sequence). The CDR3 coding sequence is TGTGCCAGCAGCTTACAATCTCTCGTGGGGGGGCTCACAGATACGCAGTATTTT. Its translation is CASSLQSLVGGLTDTQYF.

With respect to this clonotype: The junction and the germline gene differ at one end; a read error may be behind it. The rearrangement uses TRBV12-3 or TRBV12-4 and TRBJ1-1, with 8 bases aligning to TRBD1. The CDR3 is made up of 15 amino acids. CDR3 sequence reads: CTSSGQGGLNTEAFF. In nucleotides, the CDR3 is TGTACCAGCAGTGGACAGGGAGGCTTGAACACTGAAGCTTTCTTT.

For this clonotype: At one of its ends the junction is not consistent with the germline gene, which may arise from a read error. The CDR3 DNA sequence: TGTGCCAGTAGCTATCAAGATGAGACTAGCGGAGCCCCTACGCAGTATTTT. Protein sequence: CASSYQDETSGAPTQYF. The gene calls are TRBV5-5 and TRBJ2-3, with 9 bases fitting TRBD2. This CDR3 has 17 amino acids. Germline V gene data show CDR1 as SGHKS and CDR2 as YYEKEE (reference sequence).

A note on this clonotype: The junction does not match germline at one end; this may be a read error. The chain recombines TRBV29-1 with TRBJ2-5, with D possibly matching TRBD1 (6 bases). From germline, CDR1 is SQVTM and CDR2 ANQGSEA. The CDR3 length is 16 residues. This CDR3 reads CSTKSYIQTGQESQYF. The CDR3 nucleotides are TGCAGCACCAAGTCCTACATCCAGACAGGTCAAGAGAGCCAGTACTTC.

A few counts support this clonotype. A much larger clone is a single base away; this may be a read error. The J gene is TRBJ2-1, the V gene TRBV11-2, with 10 positions matching TRBD2. In germline, CDR1 is SGHAT, CDR2 FQNNGV. This CDR3 comprises 17 residues. The CDR3 loop is CTSSVTSGISSYNEQFF. The CDR3 DNA is TGTACCAGCAGCGTTACTAGCGGGATAAGCTCCTACAATGAGCAGTTCTTC.

Concerning this clonotype: A much larger clone lies a single base off, so this may be a read error. The chain uses TRBV6-5 and TRBJ1-1; D gene uncertain. Trimming left V 4 bases short and J 0 bases short, with 9 bases between. Germline CDR1 and CDR2: MNHEY and SVGAGI. The CDR3 has 14 residues. DNA for the CDR3: TGTGCCAGCAGTTGGTCAGATATGAACACTGAAGCTTTCTTT. This encodes CASSWSDMNTEAFF.

This clonotype was counted between two and nine times. J is TRBJ2-5 and V is TRBV29-1; TRBD1 matches at 9 bases. This CDR3 has 12 amino acids. Germline V gene data show CDR1 as SQVTM and CDR2 as ANQGSEA. Unmatched junction bases numbered 10, after V lost 6 bases and J lost 11 bases. CDR3: CSVGQGVDTQYF. The CDR3 nucleotides read TGCAGCGTGGGACAGGGAGTGGACACACAGTACTTC.

This clonotype has only one observation. A much larger clone lies a single base off, so this may be a read error. This sequence joins TRBV19 and TRBJ1-2; no firm D call. Trimming left V 8 bases short and J 4 bases short, with 20 bases between. The CDR3 consists of 15 residues. CDR1 and CDR2 (germline): LNHDA, SQIVND (reference sequence). Here the CDR3 reads CASAITVLEGYGYTF. The DNA of the CDR3 is TGTGCCAGTGCTATAACCGTACTCGAGGGCTATGGCTACACCTTC.

As regards this clonotype: This is likely a read error, given that the CDR3 carries no conserved phenylalanine or tryptophan at its end. The rearrangement links TRBV6-2 or TRBV6-3 to TRBJ2-7; possibly TRBD1 or TRBD2 for D (5 bases each). The germline V gene encodes CDR1 MNHEY and CDR2 SVGEGT. There are 15 residues in the CDR3. The V gene lost 2 bases and the J gene lost 3 bases, with 14 bases spanning the gap. In nucleotides, the CDR3 is TGTGCCAGCAGTTACATGGGACGGTATCACTACGAGCAGTACTTA. Translated: CASSYMGRYHYEQYL.

A single count supports this clonotype. The chain employs TRBV9 and TRBJ2-3, with TRBD2 matching 9 bases. Germline V lookup: CDR1 SGDLS, CDR2 YYNGEE. CDR3 length: 15 residues. With 0 bases clipped from V and 2 bases from J, the junction kept 1 base outside the gene matches. The CDR3 bases are TGTGCCAGCAGCGTAGCTAGCGGGGACACAGATACGCAGTATTTT. It encodes CASSVASGDTDTQYF. Together with reference TRBV9 and TRBJ2-3, the CDR3 gives the full variable domain: DSGVTQTPKHLITATGQRVTLRCSPRSGDLSVYWYQQSLDQGLQFLIQYYNGEERAKGNILERFSAQQFPDLHSELNLSSLELGDSALYFCASSVASGDTDTQYFGPGTRLTVL.